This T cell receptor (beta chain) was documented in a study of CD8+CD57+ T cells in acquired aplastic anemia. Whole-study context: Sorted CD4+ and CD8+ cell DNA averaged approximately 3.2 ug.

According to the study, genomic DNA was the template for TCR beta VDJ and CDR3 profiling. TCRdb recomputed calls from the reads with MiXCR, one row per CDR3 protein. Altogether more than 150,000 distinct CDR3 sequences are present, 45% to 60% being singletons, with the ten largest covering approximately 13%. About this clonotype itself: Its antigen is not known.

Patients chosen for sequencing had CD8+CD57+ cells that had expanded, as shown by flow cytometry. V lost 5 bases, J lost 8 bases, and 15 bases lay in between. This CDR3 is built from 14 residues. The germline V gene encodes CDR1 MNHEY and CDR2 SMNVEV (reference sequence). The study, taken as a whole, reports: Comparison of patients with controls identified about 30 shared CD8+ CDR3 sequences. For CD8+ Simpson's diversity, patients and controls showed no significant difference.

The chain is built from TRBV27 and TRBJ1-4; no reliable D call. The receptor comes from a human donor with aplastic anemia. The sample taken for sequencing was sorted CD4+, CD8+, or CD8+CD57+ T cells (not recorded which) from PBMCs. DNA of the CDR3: TGTGCCAGCAGTCCAGACCGGTACAACGAAAAACTGTTTTTT. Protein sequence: CASSPDRYNEKLFF.